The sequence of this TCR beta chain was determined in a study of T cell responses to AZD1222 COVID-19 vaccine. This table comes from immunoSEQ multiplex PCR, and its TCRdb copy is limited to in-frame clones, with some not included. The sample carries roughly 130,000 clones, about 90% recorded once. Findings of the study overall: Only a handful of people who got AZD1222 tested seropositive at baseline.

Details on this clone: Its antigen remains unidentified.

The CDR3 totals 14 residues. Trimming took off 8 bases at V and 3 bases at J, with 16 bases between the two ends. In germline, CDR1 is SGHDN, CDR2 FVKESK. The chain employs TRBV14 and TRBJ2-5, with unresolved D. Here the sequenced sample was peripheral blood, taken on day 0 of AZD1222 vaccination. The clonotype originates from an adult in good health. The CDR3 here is CASQRSSAKETQYF. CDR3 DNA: TGTGCCAGCCAACGGTCAAGCGCGAAAGAGACCCAGTACTTC. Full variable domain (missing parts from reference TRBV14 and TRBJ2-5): EAGVTQFPSHSVIEKGQTVTLRCDPISGHDNLYWYRRVMGKEIKFLLHFVKESKQDESGMPNNRFLAERTGGTYSTLKVQPAELEDSGVYFCASQRSSAKETQYFGPGTRLLVL.